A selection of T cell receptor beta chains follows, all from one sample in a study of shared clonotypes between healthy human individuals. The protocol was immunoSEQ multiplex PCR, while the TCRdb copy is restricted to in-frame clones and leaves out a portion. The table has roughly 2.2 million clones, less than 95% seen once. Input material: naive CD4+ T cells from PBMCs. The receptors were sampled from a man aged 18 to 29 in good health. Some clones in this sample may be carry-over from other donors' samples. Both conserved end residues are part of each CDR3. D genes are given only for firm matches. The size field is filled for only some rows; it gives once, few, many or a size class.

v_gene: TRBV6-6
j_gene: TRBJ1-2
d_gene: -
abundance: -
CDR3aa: CASSYSNIQGPYGYTF
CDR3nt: TGTGCCAGCAGTTACTCGAATATACAGGGACCCTATGGCTACACCTTC

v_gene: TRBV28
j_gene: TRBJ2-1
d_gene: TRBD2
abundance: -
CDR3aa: CASYTSGRPYNEQFF
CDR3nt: TGTGCCAGCTACACCAGCGGGAGGCCCTACAATGAGCAGTTCTTC

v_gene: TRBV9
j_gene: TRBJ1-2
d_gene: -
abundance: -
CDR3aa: CASSVLDTGGYTF
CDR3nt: TGTGCCAGCAGCGTACTAGACACGGGGGGCTACACCTTC

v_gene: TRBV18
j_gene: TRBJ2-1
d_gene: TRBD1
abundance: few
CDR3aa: CASSPGRQGPYNEQFF
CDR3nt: TGTGCCAGCTCACCGGGCCGACAGGGGCCCTACAATGAGCAGTTCTTC

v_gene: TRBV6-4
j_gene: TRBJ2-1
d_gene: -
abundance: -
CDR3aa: CASSEGNREIGNEQFF
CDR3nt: TGTGCCAGCAGTGAAGGTAACAGGGAGATTGGGAATGAGCAGTTCTTC

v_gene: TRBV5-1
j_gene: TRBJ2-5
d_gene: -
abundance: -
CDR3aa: CASSFGGGQETQYF
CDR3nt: TGCGCCAGCAGCTTTGGAGGGGGCCAAGAGACCCAGTACTTC

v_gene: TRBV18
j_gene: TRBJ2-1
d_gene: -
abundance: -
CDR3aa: CASSRDASYNEQFF
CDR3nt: TGTGCCAGCTCCCGGGACGCCTCCTACAATGAGCAGTTCTTC

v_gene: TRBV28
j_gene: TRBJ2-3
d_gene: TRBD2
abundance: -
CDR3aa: CASSTAGGYYTDTQYF
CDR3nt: TGTGCCAGCAGTACCGCGGGGGGATACTACACAGATACGCAGTATTTT

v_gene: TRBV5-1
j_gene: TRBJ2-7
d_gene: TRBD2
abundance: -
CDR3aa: CASSLVSGGTYEQYF
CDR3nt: TGCGCCAGCAGCTTGGTTAGCGGGGGGACCTACGAGCAGTACTTC

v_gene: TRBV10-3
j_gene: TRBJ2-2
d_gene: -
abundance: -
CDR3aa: CAISVGATGELFF
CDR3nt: TGTGCCATCAGTGTGGGAGCCACCGGGGAGCTGTTTTTT

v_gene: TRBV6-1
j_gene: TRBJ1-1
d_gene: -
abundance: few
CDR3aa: CASSEAGGTEAFF
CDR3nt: TGTGCCAGCAGTGAAGCCGGAGGGACTGAAGCTTTCTTT

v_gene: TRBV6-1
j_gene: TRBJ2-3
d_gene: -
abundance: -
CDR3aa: CASRGSLIFTDTQYF
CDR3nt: TGTGCCAGCAGGGGGAGCTTGATTTTCACAGATACGCAGTATTTT

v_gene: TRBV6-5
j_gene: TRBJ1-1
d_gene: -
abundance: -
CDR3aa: CASSYFGQPNTEAFF
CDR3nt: TGTGCCAGCAGTTATTTCGGACAGCCTAACACTGAAGCTTTCTTT

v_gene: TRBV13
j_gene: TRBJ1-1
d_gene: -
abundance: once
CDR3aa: CASSFFGNTEAFF
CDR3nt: TGTGCCAGCAGCTTTTTCGGGAACACTGAAGCTTTCTTT

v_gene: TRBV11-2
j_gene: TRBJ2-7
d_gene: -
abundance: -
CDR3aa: CASSVGGHEQYF
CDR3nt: TGTGCCAGCAGTGTGGGGGGGCACGAGCAGTACTTC

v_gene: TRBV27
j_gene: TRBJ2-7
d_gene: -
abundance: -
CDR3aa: CASSWGLDRRSYEQYF
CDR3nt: TGTGCCAGCAGTTGGGGCCTTGACAGACGCAGCTACGAGCAGTACTTC

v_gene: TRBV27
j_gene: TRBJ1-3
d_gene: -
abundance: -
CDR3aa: CASSRGGTGNTIYF
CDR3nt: TGTGCCAGCAGTCGAGGGGGGACTGGAAACACCATATATTTT

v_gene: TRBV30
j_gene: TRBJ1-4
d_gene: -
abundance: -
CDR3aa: CAWRDAGGEKLFF
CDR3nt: TGTGCCTGGAGGGACGCGGGGGGTGAAAAACTGTTTTTT